The sample holds many counts of the clone carrying this T cell receptor beta chain. As yet, its antigen is unknown. Genomic DNA provided the template from which TCR beta VDJ and CDR3 profiles were obtained. One entry per CDR3 protein, called by TCRdb with MiXCR from the reads. The data hold 400,000 to 450,000 distinct CDR3 sequences, with approximately 70% observed a single time. The sample belongs to a study of CD8+CD57+ T cells in acquired aplastic anemia. Study-level background: Mean DNA quantity obtained from sorted CD4+ and CD8+ cells was 3 to 3.5 ug. The average read count for CD4+ cells in healthy donors was around 9.9 million.

Germline CDR1 and CDR2: LNHDA and SQIVND (reference sequence). The ends were cut back, 7 bases at V and 8 bases at J, with 21 bases in the middle. The CDR3 loop spans 15 amino acids. Study outcomes and limitations: Patients and controls had CD8+ Simpson's diversity values that were not significantly distinct. Both patients and controls carried the same twenty-nine CD8+ CDR3 sequences.

This clonotype was sampled from a human donor in good health, serving as a control. The chain employs TRBV19 and TRBJ1-5; tentative D call: TRBD1 (6 bases). The specimen sequenced was sorted CD4+, CD8+, or CD8+CD57+ T cells (not recorded which) from PBMCs. CDR3 nucleotides: TGTGCCAGTACCCCTCACCAGGGGCACCCCGAGCCCCAGCATTTT. It is translated as CASTPHQGHPEPQHF.